One sample yielded the 16 T cell receptor beta chains listed below, sequenced in a study of post-analysis software for immune sequencing data. Every TCR beta cDNA library bore unique molecular identifiers. TCRdb used MiXCR to reprocess the PCR reads, holding one entry per CDR3 protein. The sample has hundreds of thousands of distinct CDR3 sequences, 53% seen once. Study findings and constraints: Roughly five TRBV segments appeared more often in patients than in controls, and TRBV5-6, TRBV5-1 and TRBV20-1 were among these.

Which antigens these TCRs recognize remains unknown. The sample comprised blood. These receptors were taken from a girl aged 5-17 years with multiple sclerosis.

J is TRBJ2-1 and V is TRBV5-1; TRBD1 matches 7 bases. The CDR3 is 18 residues long. Trimming cost V 3 bases and J 0 bases; bases outside gene matches: 12. The germline V gene encodes CDR1 SGHRS and CDR2 YFSETQ. The CDR3 loop is CASSSGQTSVSSYNEQFF. The CDR3 DNA reads as TGCGCCAGCAGCTCGGGACAGACCAGCGTAAGCTCCTACAATGAGCAGTTCTTC.

This chain links TRBV5-1 with TRBJ1-3; 8 nucleotides match TRBD1. The CDR3 sequence is 15 residues long. Germline V gene lookup returns CDR1 SGHRS and CDR2 YFSETQ. V lost 4 bases to trimming and J lost 3 bases; unmatched junction nucleotides: 6. The CDR3 coding sequence is TGCGCCAGCAGCCCGACAGGGGCTGGTGGAAACACCATATATTTT. It codes for CASSPTGAGGNTIYF.

This clonotype showed up just a few times. This chain links TRBV27 with TRBJ2-1; 12 bases are a match to TRBD2. CDR1 and CDR2 (germline): MNHEY, SMNVEV (reference sequence). Unmatched junction bases numbered 5, after V lost 2 bases and J lost 6 bases. The CDR3 consists of 16 residues. The CDR3: CASSLLAGGPPNEQFF. CDR3 sequence (DNA): TGTGCCAGCAGTTTACTAGCGGGAGGGCCCCCCAATGAGCAGTTCTTC.

This clonotype was seen only once. V usage is TRBV19 and J usage is TRBJ2-1; 10 bases fit TRBD2. J was trimmed by 8 bases and V by 6 bases; bases with no gene match: 10. Looked up from germline, CDR1 is LNHDA and CDR2 is SQIVND (reference sequence). CDR3 size: 15 residues. As DNA, the CDR3 is TGTGCCAGTAGCGACCTAGCGGGAGCCAGGGATGAGCAGTTCTTC. It codes for CASSDLAGARDEQFF.

This clonotype was counted a few times. The chain uses TRBV7-9 and TRBJ1-4; 7 nucleotides line up with TRBD1. The CDR3 extends over 14 amino acids. Germline CDR1 and CDR2: SEHNR and FQNEAQ (reference sequence). With V trimmed by 4 bases and J by 5 bases, 4 bases remained unmatched. CDR3 residues: CASSYRGGNEKLFF. The CDR3 DNA sequence: TGTGCCAGCAGCTACAGGGGAGGCAATGAAAAACTGTTTTTT.

In its sample, this clonotype was seen a few times. V gene TRBV29-1 combines with J gene TRBJ2-7, with D tentatively TRBD1 or TRBD2 (5 bases each). V lost 4 bases, J lost 0 bases, and 10 bases lay in between. The CDR3 is 13 amino acids. Germline CDR1 and CDR2: SQVTM and ANQGSEA. Written as DNA, the CDR3 is TGCAGCGTTGTGGGACCAAGCTCCTACGAGCAGTACTTC. It is translated as CSVVGPSSYEQYF.

This clonotype has just a few counts. The chain uses TRBV9 and TRBJ2-1; 8 positions match TRBD2. The CDR3 totals 15 residues. CDR1 and CDR2 (germline): SGDLS, YYNGEE. Trimming took 3 bases from V and 2 from J; bases not matched to a gene: 4. CDR3 nucleotides: TGTGCCAGCAGCGACGGGGGGGGTACCTACAATGAGCAGTTCTTC. Translation: CASSDGGGTYNEQFF.

This clonotype was found once. The chain recombines TRBV7-2 with TRBJ2-1, with TRBD2 matching over 12 bases. The CDR3 contains 16 residues. Germline lookup yields CDR1 SGHTA and CDR2 FQGNSA. The junction had 8 bases not matched to a gene; V was cut back by 3 bases and J by 8 bases. CDR3 nucleotides: TGTGCCAGCAGCTTGACTAGCGGGGGACTGGGCCATGAGCAGTTCTTC. Residues: CASSLTSGGLGHEQFF.

The V call is TRBV5-1, the J call TRBJ1-4; 7 bases are shared with TRBD1. Germline CDR1 reads SGHRS; CDR2 reads YFSETQ. The CDR3 is 15 amino acids. V was clipped by 2 bases and J by 4 bases; unmatched bases: 5. CDR3 coding DNA: TGCGCCAGCAGCTTTGCGGGACAGCTTAATGAAAAACTGTTTTTT. Its protein product is CASSFAGQLNEKLFF.

This chain uses TRBV7-9 with TRBJ2-3; 9 positions match TRBD2. Germline assignment: CDR1 SEHNR and CDR2 FQNEAQ (reference sequence). CDR3 length: 16 residues. V shed 5 bases, J shed 2 bases, and the junction held 8 bases outside the gene matches. CDR3 sequence reads: CASSPVAGGYTDTQYF. In DNA form, the CDR3 reads TGTGCCAGCAGCCCGGTCGCGGGGGGGTACACAGATACGCAGTATTTT.

The chain uses TRBV6-6 and TRBJ1-5; 9 nucleotides match TRBD1. Unmatched junction bases numbered 5, after V lost 7 bases and J lost 1 base. Per the germline V gene, CDR1 is MNHNY and CDR2 is SVGAGI (reference sequence). This CDR3 has 15 amino acids. This chain's CDR3 is CASMDRGLSNQPQHF. In DNA, the CDR3 is TGTGCCAGCATGGACAGGGGTTTAAGCAATCAGCCCCAGCATTTT.

With respect to this clonotype: The junction does not match germline at one end; this may be a read error. The V call is TRBV7-2, the J call TRBJ1-6; D remains ambiguous. Germline V gene data show CDR1 as SGHTA and CDR2 as FQGNSA. This CDR3 has 16 residues. CDR3 loop: CASSLAIGFGNSPLHF. CDR3 DNA sequence: TGTGCCAGCAGCTTAGCGATCGGGTTTGGCAATTCACCCCTCCATTTT.

The chain links TRBV29-1 to TRBJ1-5; D ambiguous. V was trimmed by 4 bases and J by 5 bases, leaving 12 bases between them. This CDR3 has 13 residues. CDR1 and CDR2 (germline): SQVTM, ANQGSEA. The DNA for the CDR3 is TGCAGCGTTGGGGCGCAGGTTGATCAGCCCCAGCATTTT. Its translation is CSVGAQVDQPQHF.

This chain uses TRBV10-3 with TRBJ1-2; 7 positions match TRBD1. The length of the CDR3 is 16 residues. CDR1 is ENHRY, CDR2 SYGVKD, per germline. The ends lost 0 bases at V and 6 bases at J; junction bases unmatched: 10. Here the CDR3 DNA reads TGTGCCATCAGTGAGTCTCCGAGACAGGGAGGAAATGGCTACACCTTC. This encodes CAISESPRQGGNGYTF.

The genes are TRBV6-5 and TRBJ2-5; the D is unclear. Per germline, CDR1 MNHEY and CDR2 SVGAGI. The germline V and J ends were trimmed by 5 bases and 5 bases, with 15 bases remaining between them. This CDR3 contains 14 residues. CDR3 amino acids: CASSTRPSGETQYF. The CDR3 nucleotides read TGTGCCAGCAGTACGAGACCGAGTGGTGAGACCCAGTACTTC.

The chain has TRBV19 and TRBJ1-1; tentatively, D is TRBD1 (6 bases). Germline V gene data show CDR1 as LNHDA and CDR2 as SQIVND (reference sequence). The CDR3 length is 14 residues. V lost 3 bases to trimming and J lost 4 bases, with 12 bases between them. The CDR3 sequence is CASSIGRGSTEAFF. The CDR3 nucleotides are TGTGCCAGTAGTATCGGCAGGGGCAGCACTGAAGCTTTCTTT.